The clone carrying this T cell receptor (beta chain) has a count of ten or more. Its antigen remains unknown. MiXCR, run by TCRdb on the reads, gives a single entry per CDR3 protein. This sample has some 10,000 distinct CDR3 sequences, with approximately 18% found just once. The data belong to a study of liver allograft versus peripheral blood T cells. Study details: Hepatic allograft T cell receptor repertoires were evaluated relative to those present in recipients' peripheral blood.

The CDR3 runs to 14 residues. Germline CDR1 reads SGDLS; CDR2 reads YYNGEE. The germline V and J ends were trimmed by 0 bases and 4 bases, with 10 bases remaining between them. Study-level points and caveats: Liver allograft and peripheral blood T cell receptor repertoires reportedly differed.

V and J are TRBV9 and TRBJ1-1; unclear D gene. This sequence originates from a human patient who had a liver transplant. The graft donor may account for some of the T cells. This CDR3 is CASSVGPEGTEAFF. CDR3 nucleotide sequence: TGTGCCAGCAGCGTAGGGCCCGAGGGCACTGAAGCTTTCTTT.